One and the same sample provided the 23 T cell receptor beta chains below, sequenced in a study of T-cell memory formation after mild COVID-19. Each CDR3 protein is one row after TCRdb ran MiXCR on the 5' RACE reads. The sample holds 550,000 to 650,000 distinct CDR3 sequences, roughly 17% seen once. The sequencing sample was made of PBMCs or a T cell subset sorted from them (not recorded which). The origin of the receptors is an adult woman who had mild COVID-19 (a few samples of this study predate the infection). Cell type and time point are not known.

This clonotype showed up many times. The J gene is TRBJ2-3, the V gene TRBV7-3; D remains unclear. Trimming cost V 2 bases and J 0 bases, with 9 bases left between them. The CDR3 spans 15 residues. CDR1 and CDR2 (germline): SGHTA, FQGTGA. CDR3 loop: CASSLLGYSTDTQYF. CDR3 in DNA: TGTGCCAGCAGCTTACTGGGATATAGCACAGATACGCAGTATTTT.

The J gene is TRBJ2-2, the V gene TRBV24-1; unclear D gene. Germline V gives CDR1 KGHDR, CDR2 SFDVKD. The CDR3 sequence is 15 residues long. V lost 3 bases and J lost 6, with 13 bases in between. The CDR3 loop is CATSDLGRGPGELFF. The CDR3 coding sequence is TGTGCCACCAGTGATCTCGGACGTGGCCCCGGGGAGCTGTTTTTT.

This clonotype came up a few times. This chain uses TRBV27 with TRBJ1-5, with 7 bases lining up with TRBD1. The germline CDR1 and CDR2 sequences are MNHEY and SMNVEV (reference sequence). This CDR3 is built from 14 residues. V lost 0 bases to trimming and J lost 4 bases; unmatched junction nucleotides: 0. CDR3 loop: CASSLSRGNQPQHF. For the CDR3, the DNA is TGTGCCAGCAGTTTATCCAGGGGGAATCAGCCCCAGCATTTT.

The chain joins TRBV7-2 to TRBJ2-7, with TRBD1 as a possible D gene (5 bases). CDR1 is SGHTA, CDR2 FQGNSA, per germline. Trimming removed 6 bases from V and 3 bases from J, with 12 bases in between. The CDR3 totals 13 residues. In nucleotides, the CDR3 is TGTGCCAGCAGGTATCCAGGGATCTACGAGCAGTACTTC. Protein: CASRYPGIYEQYF.

The chain uses TRBV29-1 and TRBJ2-1; D is perhaps TRBD1 (6 bases). This CDR3 spans 12 amino acids. V lost 6 bases to trimming and J lost 4 bases, with 10 bases between them. Looked up from germline, CDR1 is SQVTM and CDR2 is ANQGSEA. Written as DNA, the CDR3 is TGCAGCGTCTGGACAGTTTACAATGAGCAGTTCTTC. This gives the protein CSVWTVYNEQFF.

V is TRBV10-3 and J is TRBJ1-2; TRBD1 is a possible D gene (5 bases). Germline V gene sequence: CDR1 ENHRY, CDR2 SYGVKD. The CDR3 spans 14 residues. V was shortened by 2 bases and J by 6 bases, with 13 bases between the two germline ends. The CDR3 reads CAISELPGTNGYTF. The CDR3 nucleotides read TGTGCCATCAGTGAGCTCCCCGGGACCAATGGCTACACCTTC.

This rearrangement joins TRBV7-2 to TRBJ2-7; 10 bases match TRBD2. This CDR3 has 15 residues. V lost 3 bases and J lost 3; bases outside the gene matches: 5. Germline V CDR1 and CDR2: SGHTA, FQGNSA. The CDR3 protein is CASSFGLAVVYEQYF. The CDR3 coding sequence is TGTGCCAGCAGCTTCGGACTAGCGGTGGTCTACGAGCAGTACTTC.

This clonotype was observed a handful of times. CDR3 residues: CSVDLLMRGEYGYTF. DNA for the CDR3: TGCAGCGTTGACTTGCTGATGAGGGGGGAATATGGCTACACCTTC. The chain links TRBV29-1 to TRBJ1-2, with D possibly TRBD1 on 6 matching bases. There are 15 residues in the CDR3. Germline CDR1 SQVTM, CDR2 ANQGSEA. Trimming removed 3 bases from V and 5 bases from J, with 19 bases in between.

The table lists this clonotype with a count of one. The chain employs TRBV24-1 and TRBJ2-1; D assignment may be TRBD1 or TRBD2 (7 bases each). V lost 1 base and J lost 7, with 13 bases in between. There are 15 residues in the CDR3. Germline-derived CDR1 and CDR2 are KGHDR and SFDVKD. In nucleotides, the CDR3 is TGTGCCACCAGTGATTTAAAGCAGGGGGGGAATGAGCAGTTCTTC. Translation gives CATSDLKQGGNEQFF.

This clonotype was observed a few times. The chain joins TRBV29-1 to TRBJ2-7; D remains ambiguous. The CDR3 is 11 amino acids. From germline, CDR1 is SQVTM and CDR2 ANQGSEA. V lost 5 bases, J lost 2 bases, and 7 bases lay in between. The CDR3 DNA is TGCAGCGTTACGATAACCTACGAGCAGTACTTC. Translated: CSVTITYEQYF.

This clonotype has a handful of counts. The chain's CDR3 is CATSRDQTLGGETQYF. The CDR3 nucleotides are TGTGCCACCAGCAGAGATCAGACCCTTGGGGGGGAGACCCAGTACTTC. The chain uses TRBV15 and TRBJ2-5, with D possibly being TRBD2 (6 bases). Looked up from germline, CDR1 is LNHNV and CDR2 is YYDKDF (reference sequence). With 0 bases removed from V and 5 bases from J, the gap between germline ends came to 16 bases. The CDR3 has 16 residues.

V usage is TRBV11-1 and J usage is TRBJ2-1; D is undetermined. The V end lost 7 bases, the J end lost 2 bases, and 15 bases lay between the germline ends. The CDR3 extends over 15 amino acids. Per the germline V gene, CDR1 is SGHAT and CDR2 is FQDESV (reference sequence). The CDR3 sequence: CASTLRDLTYNEQFF. CDR3 DNA sequence: TGTGCCAGCACTCTCCGAGACTTAACCTACAATGAGCAGTTCTTC.

Ten or more counts support this clonotype. The chain employs TRBV7-3 and TRBJ2-5, with TRBD2 matching over 16 bases. The germline gives CDR1 SGHTA, CDR2 FQGTGA. This CDR3 contains 17 residues. Trimming took 5 bases from V and 4 from J; bases not matched to a gene: 7. CDR3 amino acids: CASSPGTSGGAGETQYF. For the CDR3, the DNA is TGTGCCAGCAGCCCTGGGACTAGCGGGGGGGCGGGAGAGACCCAGTACTTC.

V and J are TRBV24-1 and TRBJ2-5; TRBD2 might be the D (7 bases). This CDR3 is built from 15 residues. Germline V gives CDR1 KGHDR, CDR2 SFDVKD. The V end lost 6 bases, the J end lost 1 base, and 14 bases lay between the germline ends. The CDR3 loop reads CATSIPGGPQETQYF. The CDR3 nucleotides are TGTGCCACCAGTATCCCGGGGGGCCCCCAAGAGACCCAGTACTTC.

This chain links TRBV6-5 with TRBJ2-1; 7 positions agree with TRBD2. V shed 6 bases and J 3 bases; nucleotides not matched to a gene: 11. The CDR3 totals 16 residues. Germline V gene data show CDR1 as MNHEY and CDR2 as SVGAGI. CDR3 residues: CASSRNVLARYNEQFF. CDR3 bases: TGTGCCAGCAGCCGAAATGTACTAGCGCGCTACAATGAGCAGTTCTTC.

This clonotype came up many times. V is TRBV30 and J is TRBJ1-2; maybe TRBD1 (5 bases). CDR3 length equals 15 residues. Germline V gene lookup returns CDR1 GTSNPN and CDR2 SVGIG (reference sequence). Trimming removed 4 bases from V and 7 bases from J, with 22 bases in between. Here the CDR3 reads CAWNRKGGALIGYTF. As DNA, the CDR3 is TGTGCCTGGAACCGTAAGGGAGGGGCATTGATTGGCTACACCTTC.

This chain uses TRBV5-1 with TRBJ2-2; D ambiguous. The CDR3 is 15 residues long. From germline, CDR1 is SGHRS and CDR2 YFSETQ. With 1 base removed from V and 2 bases from J, the gap between germline ends came to 9 bases. The CDR3 DNA reads TGCGCCAGCAGCTTGAGGGCAGATAACACCGGGGAGCTGTTTTTT. Translating it yields CASSLRADNTGELFF.

This clonotype was seen more than once but under ten times. CDR3 coding DNA: TGTGCCAGCAGCTTTGGTCGACAGGGGTACGAGCAGTACTTC. This encodes CASSFGRQGYEQYF. V and J are TRBV7-7 and TRBJ2-7; 8 bases align to TRBD1. After removal of 3 bases from V and 4 bases from J, the junction contained 5 bases not matched to a gene. Germline CDR1 SSHAT, CDR2 FNYEAQ (reference sequence). This CDR3 has 14 amino acids.

The J gene is TRBJ2-5, the V gene TRBV12-3 or TRBV12-4; D is unresolved. The CDR3 contains 14 residues. V was clipped by 6 bases and J by 0 bases, with 11 bases between them. The DNA for the CDR3 is TGTGCCAGCAGCTTACTCGAGTACCAAGAGACCCAGTACTTC. Translating it yields CASSLLEYQETQYF.

V and J are TRBV5-1 and TRBJ1-2; 8 nucleotides align to TRBD1. This CDR3 has 16 residues. Losses at the gene ends were 1 base for V and 4 bases for J; bases not matched to a gene: 9. Germline values: CDR1 SGHRS, CDR2 YFSETQ. The CDR3 DNA reads TGCGCCAGCAGCTTGTGCTGGACAGGGTTTGGCTATGGCTACACCTTC. It yields the protein CASSLCWTGFGYGYTF.

This clonotype was seen more than once but under ten times. The rearrangement joins TRBV7-3 to TRBJ2-2; D is undetermined. Germline CDR1 reads SGHTA; CDR2 reads FQGTGA. The length of the CDR3 is 14 residues. Trimming removed 5 bases at V and 2 bases at J, with 9 bases between. Here the CDR3 reads CASSVNSNTGELFF. CDR3 DNA: TGTGCCAGCAGCGTAAACAGTAACACCGGGGAGCTGTTTTTT.

The CDR3 is CASSVGQLSYEQYF. CDR3 bases: TGTGCCAGCAGCGTAGGACAGCTCTCCTACGAGCAGTACTTC. This chain connects TRBV9 to TRBJ2-7; tentatively, D is TRBD1 (5 bases). Per the germline V gene, CDR1 is SGDLS and CDR2 is YYNGEE. The CDR3 contains 14 residues. Trimming pared 0 bases from V and 0 bases from J, leaving 7 bases between.

This clonotype was found a few times. The chain joins TRBV4-1 to TRBJ2-3; TRBD2 matches 8 bases. Germline CDR1 reads MGHRA; CDR2 reads YSYEKL. CDR3 length: 18 amino acids. With 3 bases clipped from V and 4 bases from J, the junction kept 15 bases outside the gene matches. The CDR3 region is CASSHSPEIAGRADTQYF. As DNA, the CDR3 is TGCGCCAGCAGCCATTCTCCGGAAATAGCGGGAAGGGCAGATACGCAGTATTTT.